A selection of T cell receptor beta chains follows, all from one sample in a study of T cells after posttransplantation cyclophosphamide. Only in-frame clones appear in the TCRdb table, and some are missing; sequencing was by immunoSEQ multiplex PCR. The sample shows 25,000 to 30,000 clones, none of them appearing just once. The sample comprised PBMCs. These receptors came from a woman between 55 and 75 years old in good health, CMV-negative, and a related stem cell transplant donor. Both conserved end residues are part of each CDR3. Each record gives: clone size, V gene, J gene, D gene, CDR3 protein, CDR3 DNA. The D gene is left open where the match is weak. The size field is filled for only some rows; it gives once, few, many or a size class.

clone_size: many; v_call: TRBV11-1; j_call: TRBJ1-2; d_call: -; cdr3_aa: CASSPPGWVFGYTF; cdr3_nt: TGTGCCAGCAGCCCGCCAGGGTGGGTGTTTGGCTACACCTTC
clone_size: many; v_call: TRBV4-3; j_call: TRBJ2-1; d_call: TRBD2; cdr3_aa: CASSQGGAGGSRSGQFF; cdr3_nt: TGCGCCAGCAGCCAGGGTGGAGCGGGGGGTAGTAGATCAGGGCAGTTCTTC
clone_size: few; v_call: TRBV15; j_call: TRBJ2-7; d_call: -; cdr3_aa: CATSRDRGSYEQYF; cdr3_nt: TGTGCCACCAGCAGAGACAGGGGCTCCTACGAGCAGTACTTC
clone_size: -; v_call: TRBV20-1; j_call: TRBJ2-1; d_call: -; cdr3_aa: CSARDRVEQFF; cdr3_nt: TGCAGTGCTAGAGATCGTGTTGAGCAGTTCTTC
clone_size: many; v_call: TRBV7-9; j_call: TRBJ2-1; d_call: -; cdr3_aa: CATTGHNEQFF; cdr3_nt: TGTGCCACTACAGGGCACAATGAGCAGTTCTTC
clone_size: -; v_call: TRBV5-6; j_call: TRBJ2-3; d_call: TRBD2; cdr3_aa: CASRSGLAGVVYTQYF; cdr3_nt: TGTGCCAGCAGGAGCGGACTAGCGGGAGTCGTGTATACGCAGTATTTT
clone_size: many; v_call: TRBV4-2; j_call: TRBJ2-7; d_call: TRBD1; cdr3_aa: CASSQGDSEAYEQYF; cdr3_nt: TGTGCCAGCAGCCAGGGGGACAGCGAGGCCTACGAGCAGTACTTC
clone_size: many; v_call: TRBV6-1; j_call: TRBJ1-2; d_call: TRBD1; cdr3_aa: CASRTGANYGYTF; cdr3_nt: TGTGCCAGCAGGACAGGGGCTAACTATGGCTACACCTTC
clone_size: many; v_call: TRBV19; j_call: TRBJ2-1; d_call: -; cdr3_aa: CASSSGGNEQFF; cdr3_nt: TGTGCCAGTAGTTCGGGTGGAAATGAGCAGTTCTTC
clone_size: many; v_call: TRBV4-3; j_call: TRBJ2-7; d_call: TRBD1; cdr3_aa: CASSQGRTGGYEQYF; cdr3_nt: TGCGCCAGCAGCCAAGGGAGGACAGGGGGTTACGAGCAGTACTTC
clone_size: many; v_call: TRBV5-6; j_call: TRBJ1-1; d_call: -; cdr3_aa: CASSPGEAEAFF; cdr3_nt: TGTGCCAGCAGCCCAGGTGAGGCTGAAGCTTTCTTT
clone_size: many; v_call: TRBV5-4; j_call: TRBJ2-5; d_call: TRBD1; cdr3_aa: CASSSQGAETQYF; cdr3_nt: TGTGCCAGCAGCTCACAGGGGGCAGAGACCCAGTACTTC
clone_size: many; v_call: TRBV11-2; j_call: TRBJ2-1; d_call: TRBD2; cdr3_aa: CASSSGLLHNEQFF; cdr3_nt: TGTGCCAGCAGCTCGGGACTACTACACAATGAGCAGTTCTTC
clone_size: many; v_call: TRBV4-3; j_call: TRBJ2-5; d_call: TRBD1; cdr3_aa: CASSQIGDRSRETQYF; cdr3_nt: TGCGCCAGCAGCCAAATCGGGGACAGGAGTCGAGAGACCCAGTACTTC
clone_size: -; v_call: TRBV28; j_call: TRBJ2-1; d_call: TRBD2; cdr3_aa: CASSELAAGAYNEQFF; cdr3_nt: TGTGCCAGCAGCGAACTAGCGGCGGGAGCTTACAATGAGCAGTTCTTC
clone_size: many; v_call: TRBV12-3/TRBV12-4; j_call: TRBJ1-4; d_call: -; cdr3_aa: CASSVREKLFF; cdr3_nt: TGTGCCAGCAGTGTTCGGGAAAAACTGTTTTTT
clone_size: few; v_call: TRBV9; j_call: TRBJ1-1; d_call: -; cdr3_aa: CASSVDQGRTEAFF; cdr3_nt: TGTGCCAGCAGCGTAGATCAGGGCCGCACTGAAGCTTTCTTT
clone_size: many; v_call: TRBV4-2; j_call: TRBJ1-1; d_call: -; cdr3_aa: CASSPSTAEVNTEAFF; cdr3_nt: TGTGCCAGCAGCCCCTCGACAGCAGAGGTGAACACTGAAGCTTTCTTT